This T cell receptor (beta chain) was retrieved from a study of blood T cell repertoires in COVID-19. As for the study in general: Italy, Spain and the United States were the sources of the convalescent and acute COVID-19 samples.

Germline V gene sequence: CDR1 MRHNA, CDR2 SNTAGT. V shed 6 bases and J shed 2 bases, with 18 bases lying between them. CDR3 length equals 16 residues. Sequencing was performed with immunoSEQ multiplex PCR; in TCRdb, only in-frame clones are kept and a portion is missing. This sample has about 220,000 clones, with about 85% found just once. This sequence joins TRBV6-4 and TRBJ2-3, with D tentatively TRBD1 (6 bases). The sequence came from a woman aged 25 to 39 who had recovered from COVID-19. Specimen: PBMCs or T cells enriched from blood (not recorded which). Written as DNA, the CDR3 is TGTGCCAGCAGCGAAGACGGGGACAAATTCACAGATACGCAGTATTTT. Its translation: CASSEDGDKFTDTQYF.